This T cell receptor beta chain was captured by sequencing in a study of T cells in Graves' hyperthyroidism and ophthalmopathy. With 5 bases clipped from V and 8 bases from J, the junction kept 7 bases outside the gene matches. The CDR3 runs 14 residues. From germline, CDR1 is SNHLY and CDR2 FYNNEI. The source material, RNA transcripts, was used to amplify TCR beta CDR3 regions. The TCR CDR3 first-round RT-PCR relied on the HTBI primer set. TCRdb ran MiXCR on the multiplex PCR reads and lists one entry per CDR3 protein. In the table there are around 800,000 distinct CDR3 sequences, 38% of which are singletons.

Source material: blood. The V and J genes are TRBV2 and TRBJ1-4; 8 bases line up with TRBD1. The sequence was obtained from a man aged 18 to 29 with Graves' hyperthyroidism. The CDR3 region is CASSMTGEDEKLFF. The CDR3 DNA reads TGTGCCAGCAGTATGACAGGGGAAGACGAAAAACTGTTTTTT.